This T cell receptor beta chain was sequenced for a study of blood T cell repertoires in COVID-19. Turning to the study itself: COVID-19 samples, acute and convalescent, were from the United States, Italy and Spain.

CDR3 length: 14 residues. With 4 bases clipped from V and 7 bases from J, the junction kept 5 bases outside the gene matches. Germline lookup yields CDR1 SNHLY and CDR2 FYNNEI. The protocol was immunoSEQ multiplex PCR, while the TCRdb copy is restricted to in-frame clones and leaves out a portion. The table has around 150,000 clones, 80% seen once. In terms of age and location, participants ranged from about 18 to 89 years and lived in about 25 US areas. Cohort placement rested on clinical history that participants reported themselves. In Cohort 3, a recovered donor had either two negative PCRs, clearance, or symptom resolution.

The chain combines TRBV2 with TRBJ1-4, with 8 bases aligning to TRBD1. Sequenced input: PBMCs or T cells enriched from blood (not recorded which). This clonotype originated in a woman in her sixties who had recovered from COVID-19. The CDR3 loop is CASSGQGLSEKLFF. The CDR3 DNA reads TGTGCCAGCAGTGGACAGGGGTTAAGTGAAAAACTGTTTTTT.